The next 21 T cell receptor beta chains were all read from a single sample in a study of shared clonotypes between healthy human individuals (dated by TCRdb to the early 2020s). The library was prepared using the immunoSEQ multiplex PCR assay. Entries here come from immuneACCESS through TCRdb and include only in-frame sequences with V and J called. Some clones fail to appear in such tables; in the studies checked, an unresolved V gene covers under half of the shortfall, and the cause of the remainder is unknown. The sample contains roughly 1,600,000 clones, just under 99% of them found a single time. The top ten clonotypes cover 0.36% of the sample. Sequences were obtained from naive CD4+ T cells sorted from blood. This specimen's cell subset or site label, per the study, means: CD45RA+ positively selected. The receptors here all came from a man aged 25 to 40 in good health.

The chain employs TRBV4-3 and TRBJ2-3, with 7 bases identical to TRBD2. The junction had 11 bases not matched to a gene; V was cut back by 4 bases and J by 1 base. The CDR3 has 17 residues. CDR1 is LGHNA and CDR2 is YSLEER in the germline V gene. DNA for the CDR3: TGCGCCAGCAGCCGGAGGGTCCTAGCGGCCGGCACAGATACGCAGTATTTT. It translates to CASSRRVLAAGTDTQYF.

The chain couples TRBV4-1 to TRBJ2-7; D possibly corresponds to TRBD2 (6 bases). The V gene lost 8 bases and the J gene lost 0 bases, with 14 bases spanning the gap. Per the germline V gene, CDR1 is MGHRA and CDR2 is YSYEKL. The CDR3 length is 14 residues. CDR3 region: CASGGAGSSYEQYF. The CDR3 DNA reads TGCGCCAGCGGCGGGGCGGGGTCCTCCTACGAGCAGTACTTC.

This chain uses TRBV14 with TRBJ1-4, with a tentative D call TRBD1 (5 bases). The CDR3 length is 16 residues. V was shortened by 4 bases and J by 0 bases, with 12 bases between the two germline ends. Germline CDR1 and CDR2: SGHDN and FVKESK. CDR3 protein: CASSLRQLATNEKLFF. For the CDR3, the DNA is TGTGCCAGCAGCCTTAGACAGCTAGCAACTAATGAAAAACTGTTTTTT.

Notes on this clone: The same CDR3 can be traced to other DNA sequences in this sample. The chain uses TRBV5-4 and TRBJ2-2; D not resolved. The V gene lost 0 bases and the J gene lost 5 bases, with 5 bases spanning the gap. CDR3 length: 13 residues. The germline gives CDR1 SGHNT, CDR2 YYREEE (reference sequence). CDR3 residues: CASSLGLTGELFF. The CDR3 region has the DNA TGTGCCAGCAGCTTGGGGCTTACCGGGGAGCTGTTTTTT. The full variable domain, its missing parts supplied by reference TRBV5-4 and TRBJ2-2, is ETGVTQSPTHLIKTRGQQVTLRCSSQSGHNTVSWYQQALGQGPQFIFQYYREEENGRGNFPPRFSGLQFPNYSSELNVNALELDDSALYLCASSLGLTGELFFGEGSRLTVL.

V and J are TRBV5-6 and TRBJ2-5; 12 bases line up with TRBD2. The CDR3 consists of 14 residues. V lost 5 bases to trimming and J lost 5 bases; unmatched junction nucleotides: 4. Germline CDR1 reads SGHDT; CDR2 reads YYEEEE. CDR3 DNA sequence: TGTGCCAGCAGGACTAGCGGGAGCAGCGAGACCCAGTACTTC. It yields the protein CASRTSGSSETQYF.

This chain links TRBV29-1 with TRBJ2-3; 9 bases match TRBD2. Germline values: CDR1 SQVTM, CDR2 ANQGSEA. V gave up 7 bases and J gave up 4 bases; unmatched junction bases: 12. The CDR3 has 15 amino acids. CDR3 nucleotides: TGCAGCGGAGCGGGCGGGAGGGGGGGCCCAGATACGCAGTATTTT. This sequence encodes CSGAGGRGGPDTQYF.

Comment on this clone: The CDR3 does not close with the conserved phenylalanine or tryptophan, likely indicating a read error. The DNA is omitted, as the CDR3 cannot be located on it reliably, and the CDR3 follows TCRdb's listing. The V gene is TRBV21-1, the J gene TRBJ1-1; the table's D gene call, TRBD1, was not cross checked with the DNA. TRBV21-1 is labeled a pseudogene. The CDR3 contains 12 residues when both ends are counted. CDR3 loop: CASSKAKTTGMI.

Regarding this clone: Additional DNA sequences in this sample encode the identical CDR3. The chain employs TRBV7-2 and TRBJ1-5; 7 positions agree with TRBD1. The CDR3 is 14 residues long. The germline V gene has CDR1 SGHTA and CDR2 FQGNSA. J was trimmed by 6 bases and V by 5 bases; bases with no gene match: 7. CDR3 DNA sequence: TGTGCCAGCAGCACAAGACAGGGCAGTCAGCCCCAGCATTTT. Translation gives CASSTRQGSQPQHF.

The gene calls are TRBV27 and TRBJ2-7; perhaps TRBD1 as D (5 bases). CDR1 is MNHEY, CDR2 SMNVEV, per germline (reference sequence). The CDR3 contains 15 residues. Trimming cost V 1 base and J 1 base, with 11 bases left between them. DNA for the CDR3: TGTGCCAGCAGTTTATATGGGGCAGATTCCTACGAGCAGTACTTC. Translating gives CASSLYGADSYEQYF.

The sample holds one count of this clone. V and J are TRBV5-1 and TRBJ2-7; the D gene is possibly TRBD2 (6 bases). Between the trimmed V and J ends, which lost 4 bases and 5 bases, there was a span of 19 bases. CDR1 and CDR2 from the germline V gene are SGHRS and YFSETQ. This CDR3 has 15 amino acids. CDR3 DNA: TGCGCCAGCAGCGGGGGGAGCGGCCCTTGGGACGAGCAGTACTTC. Its translation is CASSGGSGPWDEQYF.

The chain combines TRBV9 with TRBJ1-1, with 9 bases matching TRBD1. The CDR3 extends over 15 amino acids. Per germline, CDR1 SGDLS and CDR2 YYNGEE. V shed 1 base and J 7 bases; nucleotides not matched to a gene: 8. This CDR3 reads CASSVSPGTGFEAFF. CDR3 in DNA: TGTGCCAGCAGCGTAAGTCCAGGGACAGGGTTTGAAGCTTTCTTT.

The chain combines TRBV5-8 with TRBJ1-1; no clear D gene. Trimming stripped 4 bases from V and 5 bases from J, with 12 bases between. CDR3 length: 13 residues. CDR1 is SGHTS, CDR2 YDEGEE, per germline. CDR3 DNA sequence: TGTGCCAGCAGCCCGTTGCCCGCGACTGAAGCTTTCTTT. Its protein product is CASSPLPATEAFF.

The J gene is TRBJ2-1, the V gene TRBV6-1, with D possibly called TRBD1 or TRBD2 (5 bases each). V lost 4 bases to trimming and J lost 4 bases, with 17 bases between them. Germline V gene sequence: CDR1 MNHNS, CDR2 SASEGT. The CDR3 consists of 16 residues. The CDR3 DNA sequence: TGTGCCAGCAGTGCACCCCCGGGACGGAGTTACAATGAGCAGTTCTTC. The encoded protein is CASSAPPGRSYNEQFF.

This chain uses TRBV21-1 with TRBJ2-1; the D call of TRBD2 is as the table states it, not checked on the DNA. TRBV21-1 is an annotated pseudogene. This CDR3 region has 16 residues. The CDR3 nucleotides read TGTGCCAGGACCTCTGGACTGATAGCCTCCTACAATGAGCAGTTCTTC. Amino acids: CARTSGLIASYNEQFF.

J is TRBJ2-7 and V is TRBV7-6; perhaps TRBD2 as D (7 bases). Deletions cut 1 base from V and 4 bases from J, with 14 bases between. CDR3 length equals 15 residues. Germline loops: CDR1 SGHVS, CDR2 FNYEAQ. The CDR3 DNA follows: TGTGCCAGCAGCTTAGATCGGGGGGCGAGGTACGAGCAGTACTTC. Translating gives CASSLDRGARYEQYF.

The chain employs TRBV29-1 and TRBJ2-1, with D possibly being TRBD1 (6 bases). Germline assignment: CDR1 SQVTM and CDR2 ANQGSEA. This CDR3 region has 13 residues. The V and J ends lost 4 bases and 10 bases respectively, with 17 bases between them. This CDR3 reads CSVARGRMGEQFF. In DNA, the CDR3 is TGCAGCGTTGCCAGGGGCAGAATGGGGGAGCAGTTCTTC.

This rearrangement joins TRBV9 to TRBJ2-5, with TRBD1 as a possible D gene (6 bases). CDR1 and CDR2 (germline): SGDLS, YYNGEE. Trimming took 0 bases from V and 5 from J, leaving 17 bases between them. The CDR3 is 16 amino acids. The CDR3 loop is CASSVAIRAGDETQYF. The CDR3 DNA sequence: TGTGCCAGCAGCGTAGCTATTCGGGCAGGGGATGAGACCCAGTACTTC.

The chain employs TRBV5-1 and TRBJ2-7, with D unresolved. V lost 1 base and J lost 1, with 9 bases in between. CDR1 is SGHRS, CDR2 YFSETQ, per germline. The CDR3 covers 14 residues. In nucleotides, the CDR3 is TGCGCCAGCAGCTTGATTGCGACATCCTACGAGCAGTACTTC. Translation gives CASSLIATSYEQYF.

The DNA of the CDR3 is TGTGCCAGTAGTACTTCCGGGACAGGACTTGAAAAACTGTTTTTT. Translating it yields CASSTSGTGLEKLFF. This chain links TRBV19 with TRBJ1-4; TRBD1 agrees at 8 bases. The CDR3 extends over 15 amino acids. The germline V gene has CDR1 LNHDA and CDR2 SQIVND (reference sequence). Trimming at V came to 4 bases and at J to 7 bases, leaving 8 bases not matched to a gene. Drawing the rest from reference TRBV19 and TRBJ1-4, the complete variable domain is DGGITQSPKYLFRKEGQNVTLSCEQNLNHDAMYWYRQDPGQGLRLIYYSQIVNDFQKGDIAEGYSVSREKKESFPLTVTSAQKNPTAFYLCASSTSGTGLEKLFFGSGTQLSVL.

This clone appeared a single time. This chain joins TRBV10-2 and TRBJ1-2; TRBD1 agrees at 7 bases. Germline CDR1 is WSHSY and CDR2 is SAAADI. The CDR3 runs to 12 residues. V was pared by 7 bases and J by 6 bases, with 5 bases of the junction left unmatched. The CDR3 DNA is TGCGCCAGCACGGAGACAGGGAATGGCTACACCTTC. It specifies CASTETGNGYTF.

The CDR3: CASSHVGTRKAYEQYF. CDR3 nucleotides: TGCGCCAGCAGCCACGTAGGGACTCGTAAGGCCTACGAGCAGTACTTC. This chain uses TRBV4-1 with TRBJ2-7, with a weak D call TRBD2 (6 bases). The germline gives CDR1 MGHRA, CDR2 YSYEKL. V was cut by 3 bases and J by 2 bases, with 17 bases left in between. The CDR3 runs 16 residues.